Following are 32 T cell receptor beta chains from one sample sequenced in a study of blood T cell repertoires in COVID-19. Libraries were prepared by immunoSEQ multiplex PCR; TCRdb keeps only in-frame clonotypes and omits some of them. The data contain 210,000 or so clones, more than 80% of them singletons. The sequenced sample was peripheral blood. The receptors were sampled from a woman of 80 years or more with acute or convalescent COVID-19.

This clone appeared once. This rearrangement joins TRBV3-1 (or the pseudogene TRBV3-2) to TRBJ2-7; 15 bases align to TRBD2. The CDR3 extends over 16 amino acids. With V trimmed by 8 bases and J by 5 bases, 10 bases remained unmatched. The germline gives CDR1 LGHDT, CDR2 YNNKEL (reference sequence). The CDR3 region has the DNA TGTGCCAGCTGCCGGACTAGCGGGAGGGCCCGCGACGAGCAGTACTTC. Translating it yields CASCRTSGRARDEQYF.

This clone has only one observation. The V call is TRBV9, the J call TRBJ2-3; 7 nucleotides line up with TRBD2. The V segment lost 5 bases and the J segment 1 base; nucleotides outside the gene matches: 1. CDR3 length equals 13 residues. The germline V gene encodes CDR1 SGDLS and CDR2 YYNGEE. CDR3 sequence reads: CASSRGGTDTQYF. For the CDR3, the DNA is TGTGCCAGCAGTCGGGGGGGCACAGATACGCAGTATTTT.

The chain combines TRBV3-1 (or the pseudogene TRBV3-2) with TRBJ2-5, with 8 bases identical to TRBD2. Germline assignment: CDR1 LGHDT and CDR2 YNNKEL (reference sequence). V gave up 4 bases and J gave up 3 bases; unmatched junction bases: 4. The CDR3 totals 14 residues. CDR3 residues: CASSPTSVKETQYF. The CDR3 DNA follows: TGTGCCAGCAGCCCGACTAGCGTAAAAGAGACCCAGTACTTC.

This chain connects TRBV19 to TRBJ1-6, with D unclear. Germline values: CDR1 LNHDA, CDR2 SQIVND (reference sequence). The CDR3 contains 14 residues. The V end was cut by 4 bases, the J end by 7 bases, with 11 bases between. CDR3 DNA: TGTGCCAGTAGTACCTCGTGGGAGAATTCACCCCTCCACTTT. Its protein is CASSTSWENSPLHF.

V gene TRBV11-2 combines with J gene TRBJ1-1; 7 bases are shared with TRBD1. Germline-derived CDR1 and CDR2 are SGHAT and FQNNGV. Germline trimming cut 2 bases from V and 0 bases from J; bases unmatched to any gene: 6. The CDR3 covers 16 residues. In DNA, the CDR3 is TGTGCCAGCAGCTTAACAGGGGCTAACATGAACACTGAAGCTTTCTTT. Protein sequence: CASSLTGANMNTEAFF.

This clone showed up just once. The chain's CDR3 is CASSRNRENTEAFF. Here the CDR3 DNA reads TGCGCCAGCAGCCGGAACAGGGAAAACACTGAAGCTTTCTTT. The rearrangement uses TRBV4-3 and TRBJ1-1, with D maybe TRBD1 (6 bases). Trimming left V 4 bases short and J 2 bases short, with 11 bases between. Germline CDR1 LGHNA, CDR2 YSLEER. CDR3 length: 14 residues.

This clone has only a few counts. J is TRBJ2-1 and V is TRBV7-9, with D tentatively TRBD2 (6 bases). The CDR3 is made up of 14 amino acids. Trimming took 5 bases from V and 2 from J, leaving 10 bases between them. Germline V CDR1 and CDR2: SEHNR, FQNEAQ (reference sequence). The DNA for the CDR3 is TGTGCCAGCAGCCTATCGGGGGCCTACAATGAGCAGTTCTTC. This sequence encodes CASSLSGAYNEQFF.

The chain employs TRBV5-6 and TRBJ1-1, with D maybe TRBD1 (5 bases). V shed 7 bases and J shed 0 bases, with 16 bases lying between them. Germline V CDR1 and CDR2: SGHDT, YYEEEE. The length of the CDR3 is 15 residues. This CDR3 is CASAGRGVMNTEAFF. The CDR3 coding sequence is TGTGCCAGCGCCGGACGGGGGGTTATGAACACTGAAGCTTTCTTT.

The chain uses TRBV6-2 or TRBV6-3 and TRBJ2-5; D gene unclear. There are 14 residues in the CDR3. CDR1 MNHEY and CDR2 SVGEGT come from the germline V gene. V was trimmed by 2 bases and J by 7 bases, leaving 14 bases between them. The CDR3 region has the DNA TGTGCCAGCAGTTACCCCGTTCCGAGATTGACCCAGTACTTC. Translation gives CASSYPVPRLTQYF.

This chain connects TRBV5-1 to TRBJ2-3; TRBD2 matches at 9 bases. Germline CDR1 and CDR2: SGHRS and YFSETQ. With V trimmed by 0 bases and J by 1 base, 0 bases remained unmatched. The CDR3 contains 15 residues. CDR3 DNA sequence: TGCGCCAGCAGCTTGGAGCGGGGGGGCACAGATACGCAGTATTTT. Its translation: CASSLERGGTDTQYF.

The chain combines TRBV25-1 with TRBJ2-3, with 7 bases matching TRBD2. The germline gives CDR1 MGHDK, CDR2 SYGVNS. The trim removed 8 bases at V and 4 bases at J, leaving 9 bases unmatched. The CDR3 is made up of 14 amino acids. This CDR3 reads CASGRREMADTQYF. The CDR3 DNA sequence: TGTGCCAGCGGGAGGCGGGAGATGGCAGATACGCAGTATTTT.

J is TRBJ2-2 and V is TRBV5-4; 13 nucleotides agree with TRBD2. Germline CDR1 reads SGHNT; CDR2 reads YYREEE (reference sequence). V lost 4 bases to trimming and J lost 6 bases; unmatched junction nucleotides: 12. This CDR3 is built from 18 residues. CDR3 sequence (DNA): TGTGCCAGCAGCCATGGACTAGCGGGAGTGGAATCTGCCGGGGAGCTGTTTTTT. Protein sequence: CASSHGLAGVESAGELFF.

J is TRBJ2-1 and V is TRBV10-3; 8 positions match TRBD2. The CDR3 spans 16 residues. J gave up 4 bases and V 5 bases, and 10 bases lay outside the gene matches. Per the germline V gene, CDR1 is ENHRY and CDR2 is SYGVKD. DNA of the CDR3: TGTGCCATCAGTCCAACCCTAGCGGGCACATACAATGAGCAGTTCTTC. It is translated as CAISPTLAGTYNEQFF.

This chain connects TRBV18 to TRBJ2-2; D is possibly TRBD1 (5 bases). The CDR3 loop spans 13 amino acids. Germline loops: CDR1 KGHSH, CDR2 LQKENI. The V and J ends lost 1 base and 6 bases respectively, with 6 bases between them. CDR3 loop: CASSPQGSGELFF. CDR3 in DNA: TGTGCCAGCTCACCACAGGGGTCCGGGGAGCTGTTTTTT.

The CDR3 DNA sequence: TGTGCCAGCAGCCCAACCGGGACAGGGGGAACTGAAGCTTTCTTT. Residues: CASSPTGTGGTEAFF. The V call is TRBV11-2, the J call TRBJ1-1, with 11 bases identical to TRBD1. CDR3 length: 15 amino acids. With V trimmed by 5 bases and J by 5 bases, 7 bases remained unmatched. Per the germline V gene, CDR1 is SGHAT and CDR2 is FQNNGV. The full variable domain, with the rest looked up from reference TRBV11-2 and TRBJ1-1, is EAGVAQSPRYKIIEKRQSVAFWCNPISGHATLYWYQQILGQGPKLLIQFQNNGVVDDSQLPKDRFSAERLKGVDSTLKIQPAKLEDSAVYLCASSPTGTGGTEAFFGQGTRLTVV.

V gene TRBV7-9 combines with J gene TRBJ2-7; a possible D gene is TRBD2 (6 bases). The V end lost 3 bases, the J end lost 6 bases, and 12 bases lay between the germline ends. The CDR3 covers 13 residues. The germline gives CDR1 SEHNR, CDR2 FQNEAQ (reference sequence). CDR3 sequence reads: CASSFGGEGEQYF. The CDR3 coding sequence is TGTGCCAGCAGCTTCGGGGGTGAAGGCGAGCAGTACTTC.

This sequence joins TRBV18 and TRBJ1-2; 7 bases align to TRBD1. CDR1 is KGHSH, CDR2 LQKENI, per germline. CDR3 length: 15 residues. J was trimmed by 4 bases and V by 4 bases; bases with no gene match: 9. CDR3 residues: CASSRSGTEGYGYTF. Here the CDR3 DNA reads TGTGCCAGCTCACGTTCCGGGACAGAGGGCTATGGCTACACCTTC.

This rearrangement joins TRBV19 to TRBJ1-5; D ambiguous. CDR1 and CDR2 (germline): LNHDA, SQIVND (reference sequence). The V end lost 6 bases, the J end lost 0 bases, and 12 bases lay between the germline ends. This CDR3 is built from 15 residues. The CDR3 reads CASSLGAHSNQPQHF. In DNA form, the CDR3 reads TGTGCCAGTAGCTTGGGAGCCCATAGCAATCAGCCCCAGCATTTT.

The sample holds many counts of this clone. This chain connects TRBV4-2 to TRBJ2-7; 8 bases agree with TRBD2. Losses at the gene ends were 0 bases for V and 2 bases for J; bases not matched to a gene: 6. Germline assignment: CDR1 LGHNA and CDR2 YNFKEQ. The CDR3 totals 16 residues. This CDR3 is CASSQEAGGGTYEQYF. The CDR3 DNA reads as TGTGCCAGCAGCCAAGAGGCGGGAGGAGGCACCTACGAGCAGTACTTC.

The chain has TRBV6-5 and TRBJ2-2; TRBD1 matches 9 bases. V dropped 6 bases and J dropped 5; count of bases not matched to a gene: 7. The germline V gene has CDR1 MNHEY and CDR2 SVGAGI. The CDR3 is 15 residues long. DNA for the CDR3: TGTGCCAGCAGCCCGGGACAGGGATGGACCGGGGAGCTGTTTTTT. This codes for CASSPGQGWTGELFF.

Regarding this clone: A much larger clone is a single base away; this may be a read error. The chain links TRBV9 to TRBJ1-1, with TRBD1 as a possible D gene (5 bases). CDR3 length: 13 amino acids. Germline assignment: CDR1 SGDLS and CDR2 YYNGEE. V gave up 2 bases and J gave up 1 base, with 6 bases separating them. The CDR3 bases are TGTGCCAGCAGCGTGACAGCGAACACTGAAGCTTTCTTT. It encodes CASSVTANTEAFF.

The table lists this clone with a few counts. The chain uses TRBV9 and TRBJ2-1; maybe TRBD2 (6 bases). The CDR3 is 18 residues long. V lost 4 bases and J 4 bases, leaving 24 bases between the germline ends. The germline V gene encodes CDR1 SGDLS and CDR2 YYNGEE. CDR3 nucleotides: TGTGCCAGCAGCACCGGACTTCCGGGACTCCCCGGTTACAATGAGCAGTTCTTC. Translating gives CASSTGLPGLPGYNEQFF.

This chain connects TRBV3-1 (or the pseudogene TRBV3-2) to TRBJ2-2, with 13 nucleotides matching TRBD2. V was clipped by 4 bases and J by 5 bases; unmatched bases: 10. Germline CDR1 reads LGHDT; CDR2 reads YNNKEL (reference sequence). This CDR3 region has 18 residues. The CDR3 spells CASSRSGLAGVRTGELFF. CDR3 in DNA: TGTGCCAGCAGCCGCTCCGGACTAGCGGGAGTTCGGACCGGGGAGCTGTTTTTT.

This chain joins TRBV7-2 and TRBJ1-2, with D tentatively TRBD1 (6 bases). V was cut by 0 bases and J by 3 bases, with 8 bases left in between. CDR1 is SGHTA, CDR2 FQGNSA, per germline. This CDR3 contains 14 residues. The CDR3 DNA sequence: TGTGCCAGCAGCTTAGCGCACAGGGACTATGGCTACACCTTC. Protein: CASSLAHRDYGYTF.

This clone was recorded at least ten times. J is TRBJ2-5 and V is TRBV5-1; D uncertain. V lost 2 bases and J lost 1, with 12 bases in between. Germline-derived CDR1 and CDR2 are SGHRS and YFSETQ. This CDR3 has 15 amino acids. CDR3 sequence (DNA): TGCGCCAGCAGCTTACAAGAATGGGCCCAAGAGACCCAGTACTTC. Its protein is CASSLQEWAQETQYF. Full variable domain (remainder filled in from reference TRBV5-1 and TRBJ2-5): KAGVTQTPRYLIKTRGQQVTLSCSPISGHRSVSWYQQTPGQGLQFLFEYFSETQRNKGNFPGRFSGRQFSNSRSEMNVSTLELGDSALYLCASSLQEWAQETQYFGPGTRLLVL.

This clone was seen only a few times. The gene calls are TRBV30 and TRBJ2-3; 12 nucleotides align to TRBD2. Trimming removed 2 bases from V and 2 bases from J; junction bases left unmatched: 14. The length of the CDR3 is 19 residues. Germline CDR1 reads GTSNPN; CDR2 reads SVGIG (reference sequence). The CDR3 is CAWSPRLAGAIIITDTQYF. The CDR3 nucleotides are TGTGCCTGGAGTCCAAGACTAGCGGGAGCAATCATTATCACAGATACGCAGTATTTT.

J is TRBJ1-1 and V is TRBV11-2, with D maybe TRBD1 (6 bases). Between the trimmed V and J ends, which lost 1 base and 4 bases, there was a span of 16 bases. CDR3 length: 16 amino acids. The germline V gene encodes CDR1 SGHAT and CDR2 FQNNGV. The CDR3 DNA sequence: TGTGCCAGCAGCTTAGTAGTTGGGGGCCCATCCACTGAAGCTTTCTTT. Residues: CASSLVVGGPSTEAFF.

The chain combines TRBV18 with TRBJ2-7; TRBD2 aligns across 8 bases. The CDR3 runs to 15 residues. With 3 bases clipped from V and 1 base from J, the junction kept 5 bases outside the gene matches. The germline V gene encodes CDR1 KGHSH and CDR2 LQKENI. The CDR3 is CASSPSGGSSYEQYF. The CDR3 nucleotides are TGTGCCAGCTCACCGTCGGGGGGGTCGTCCTACGAGCAGTACTTC.

This chain joins TRBV28 and TRBJ2-1; TRBD1 aligns across 10 bases. There are 18 residues in the CDR3. V dropped 3 bases and J dropped 0; count of bases not matched to a gene: 8. Germline loops: CDR1 MDHEN, CDR2 SYDVKM. The CDR3 here is CASSFGTGALSSYNEQFF. The CDR3 DNA follows: TGTGCCAGCAGTTTCGGGACAGGGGCACTCAGCTCCTACAATGAGCAGTTCTTC.

The V call is TRBV5-4, the J call TRBJ1-6; 9 bases map to TRBD1. Germline lookup yields CDR1 SGHNT and CDR2 YYREEE (reference sequence). V gave up 9 bases and J gave up 7 bases; unmatched junction bases: 5. The CDR3 is made up of 13 amino acids. CDR3 nucleotide sequence: TGTGCCACCGGGGACAGGGAAAATTCACCCCTCCACTTT. This sequence encodes CATGDRENSPLHF.

V and J are TRBV5-1 and TRBJ1-1, with 8 bases that match TRBD1. The V and J ends lost 0 bases and 5 bases, in that order; junction bases with no gene match: 6. The CDR3 runs 15 residues. Germline V lookup: CDR1 SGHRS, CDR2 YFSETQ. The CDR3 coding sequence is TGCGCCAGCAGCTTGGGGGCAGGGGGCGAAACTGAAGCTTTCTTT. It encodes CASSLGAGGETEAFF.

V is TRBV27 and J is TRBJ2-7, with 7 bases aligning to TRBD1. V dropped 2 bases and J dropped 2; count of bases not matched to a gene: 12. This CDR3 spans 17 amino acids. CDR1 is MNHEY and CDR2 is SMNVEV in the germline V gene (reference sequence). CDR3: CASSLQPPGTAPYEQYF. The CDR3 coding sequence is TGTGCCAGCAGTTTACAACCTCCTGGGACAGCCCCCTACGAGCAGTACTTC.